These 32 T cell receptor beta chains were all obtained from the same sample, sequenced in a study of blood T cell repertoires in COVID-19. The protocol was immunoSEQ multiplex PCR, while the TCRdb copy is restricted to in-frame clones and leaves out a portion. The sample records roughly 100,000 clones, 70% to 85% being singletons. Sequences were obtained from peripheral blood. The receptors derive from a man aged 70-80 years with acute or convalescent COVID-19.

The chain uses TRBV7-2 and TRBJ1-5; D is perhaps TRBD1 (5 bases). CDR1 and CDR2 from the germline V gene are SGHTA and FQGNSA. V lost 1 base to trimming and J lost 3 bases, with 13 bases between them. CDR3 length equals 16 residues. The CDR3 DNA reads as TGTGCCAGCAGCTTAGGTTCCAGGGCGTCCAATCAGCCCCAGCATTTT. It codes for CASSLGSRASNQPQHF.

This clone was observed once. The chain has TRBV6-5 and TRBJ2-7; TRBD1 might be the D (6 bases). The V end lost 3 bases, the J end lost 4 bases, and 13 bases lay between the germline ends. The CDR3 is made up of 14 amino acids. In germline, CDR1 is MNHEY, CDR2 SVGAGI. This CDR3 is CASSYSGAHYEQYF. As DNA, the CDR3 is TGTGCCAGCAGTTATTCAGGGGCGCATTACGAGCAGTACTTC.

The sample holds one count of this clone. The rearrangement joins TRBV11-2 to TRBJ1-1; D call uncertain. The CDR3 totals 13 residues. The V and J ends lost 2 bases and 3 bases respectively, with 7 bases between them. From germline, CDR1 is SGHAT and CDR2 FQNNGV. In nucleotides, the CDR3 is TGTGCCAGCAGCTTACGGGAGGACACTGAAGCTTTCTTT. Amino acid sequence: CASSLREDTEAFF.

This chain joins TRBV2 and TRBJ1-6, with 7 bases that match TRBD1. Looked up from germline, CDR1 is SNHLY and CDR2 is FYNNEI. CDR3 length: 15 amino acids. Trimming cost V 5 bases and J 5 bases; bases outside gene matches: 6. CDR3 in amino acids: CASSYDRANNSPLHF. CDR3 DNA: TGTGCCAGCAGTTATGACAGGGCTAATAATTCACCCCTCCACTTT.

The chain has TRBV5-1 and TRBJ1-5; D call uncertain. Germline CDR1 is SGHRS and CDR2 is YFSETQ. V was shortened by 3 bases and J by 7 bases, with 17 bases between the two germline ends. This CDR3 is 15 amino acids long. CDR3 sequence (DNA): TGCGCCAGCAGCTGGTCCGGGCGGGAAGGACAGCCCCAGCATTTT. Its translation is CASSWSGREGQPQHF. The full variable domain, with the rest looked up from reference TRBV5-1 and TRBJ1-5, is KAGVTQTPRYLIKTRGQQVTLSCSPISGHRSVSWYQQTPGQGLQFLFEYFSETQRNKGNFPGRFSGRQFSNSRSEMNVSTLELGDSALYLCASSWSGREGQPQHFGDGTRLSIL.

In its sample, this clone was seen a few times. The rearrangement joins TRBV9 to TRBJ2-1; 8 nucleotides match TRBD2. CDR1 is SGDLS and CDR2 is YYNGEE in the germline V gene. The CDR3 extends over 15 amino acids. Trimming removed 6 bases from V and 3 bases from J; junction bases left unmatched: 8. In nucleotides, the CDR3 is TGTGCCAGCACCCTTAGCGGGACTCGCTACAATGAGCAGTTCTTC. This sequence encodes CASTLSGTRYNEQFF.

The V gene is TRBV9, the J gene TRBJ1-1; 7 bases align to TRBD1. Germline V gene lookup returns CDR1 SGDLS and CDR2 YYNGEE. This CDR3 comprises 15 residues. J lost 2 bases, V lost 2 bases, and 6 bases had no gene match. The CDR3 reads CASSVGDSFNTEAFF. The CDR3 DNA reads TGTGCCAGCAGCGTTGGGGACAGTTTTAACACTGAAGCTTTCTTT.

Written as DNA, the CDR3 is TGTGCCACCAGTTGGACAGGGATCCCAGATACGCAGTATTTT. Translating gives CATSWTGIPDTQYF. This chain joins TRBV24-1 and TRBJ2-3; 8 bases align to TRBD1. CDR3 length equals 14 residues. The trim removed 6 bases at V and 4 bases at J, leaving 5 bases unmatched. Germline loops: CDR1 KGHDR, CDR2 SFDVKD.

The chain couples TRBV3-1 (or the pseudogene TRBV3-2) to TRBJ1-1; 7 nucleotides align to TRBD1. The CDR3 consists of 14 residues. Looked up from germline, CDR1 is LGHDT and CDR2 is YNNKEL (reference sequence). Trimming at V came to 5 bases and at J to 6 bases, leaving 9 bases not matched to a gene. CDR3 DNA: TGTGCCAGCAGCAAACACACAGGGGTGGCTGAAGCTTTCTTT. Its translation is CASSKHTGVAEAFF.

The chain combines TRBV6-5 with TRBJ2-3, with TRBD1 as a possible D gene (7 bases). Germline-derived CDR1 and CDR2 are MNHEY and SVGAGI. The CDR3 totals 15 residues. The V end was cut by 7 bases, the J end by 4 bases, with 18 bases between. This CDR3 reads CASTDWRGRADTQYF. CDR3 sequence (DNA): TGTGCCAGCACCGATTGGAGGGGGCGGGCAGATACGCAGTATTTT.

This chain connects TRBV18 to TRBJ1-5, with TRBD1 matching over 10 bases. The ends lost 3 bases at V and 7 bases at J; junction bases unmatched: 0. The CDR3 loop spans 13 amino acids. Germline values: CDR1 KGHSH, CDR2 LQKENI. The DNA of the CDR3 is TGTGCCAGCTCACCGGGACAGGGGCAGCCCCAGCATTTT. This encodes CASSPGQGQPQHF.

This sequence joins TRBV3-1 (or the pseudogene TRBV3-2) and TRBJ2-1; 7 nucleotides match TRBD1. Trimming at V came to 2 bases and at J to 0 bases, leaving 7 bases not matched to a gene. The germline V gene encodes CDR1 LGHDT and CDR2 YNNKEL (reference sequence). CDR3 length: 17 amino acids. The CDR3 loop is CASSQLQGRSSYNEQFF. The CDR3 bases are TGTGCCAGCAGCCAACTACAGGGGAGAAGCTCCTACAATGAGCAGTTCTTC.

About this clone: Within the sample, other DNA sequences also encode this same CDR3. The rearrangement joins TRBV6-5 to TRBJ1-1; the match to TRBD1 covers 8 bases. The V segment lost 5 bases and the J segment 0 bases; nucleotides outside the gene matches: 5. CDR1 is MNHEY, CDR2 SVGAGI, per germline. The CDR3 totals 15 residues. The CDR3 is CASSLGDRLNTEAFF. CDR3 in DNA: TGTGCCAGCAGTCTAGGGGACAGGCTGAACACTGAAGCTTTCTTT.

The rearrangement links TRBV24-1 to TRBJ2-2, with TRBD2 matching 11 bases. J lost 3 bases, V lost 1 base, and 3 bases had no gene match. This CDR3 contains 17 residues. The germline gives CDR1 KGHDR, CDR2 SFDVKD. The CDR3: CATSDFSGRADTGELFF. In nucleotides, the CDR3 is TGTGCCACCAGTGATTTTAGCGGGAGGGCGGACACCGGGGAGCTGTTTTTT.

The chain recombines TRBV19 with TRBJ2-7; maybe TRBD1 (6 bases). The CDR3 is made up of 15 amino acids. V was pared by 0 bases and J by 3 bases, with 12 bases between. Germline V CDR1 and CDR2: LNHDA, SQIVND (reference sequence). The CDR3 DNA is TGTGCCAGTAGTATAGACAGACGGGACATCTACGAGCAGTACTTC. It specifies CASSIDRRDIYEQYF.

This clone is a singleton in its sample. The chain combines TRBV11-3 with TRBJ1-1; TRBD1 matches at 8 bases. Germline V gene data show CDR1 as SGHNT and CDR2 as YENEEA. The CDR3 length is 14 residues. After removal of 5 bases from V and 1 base from J, the junction contained 3 bases not matched to a gene. CDR3 nucleotides: TGTGCCAGCAGCCCTGGACAGGGGAACACTGAAGCTTTCTTT. Translated: CASSPGQGNTEAFF. The variable domain in full, completed from reference TRBV11-3 and TRBJ1-1, reads EAGVVQSPRYKIIEKKQPVAFWCNPISGHNTLYWYLQNLGQGPELLIRYENEEAVDDSQLPKDRFSAERLKGVDSTLKIQPAELGDSAVYLCASSPGQGNTEAFFGQGTRLTVV.

The V and J genes are TRBV30 and TRBJ1-1; perhaps TRBD1 as D (5 bases). Germline CDR1 and CDR2: GTSNPN and SVGIG (reference sequence). The V end was cut by 2 bases, the J end by 6 bases, with 10 bases between. This CDR3 is built from 12 residues. The CDR3 region is CAWSMQGAEAFF. CDR3 in DNA: TGTGCCTGGAGTATGCAGGGTGCTGAAGCTTTCTTT.

The chain joins TRBV5-1 to TRBJ1-5, with 8 bases fitting TRBD1. Germline CDR1 and CDR2: SGHRS and YFSETQ. CDR3 length: 17 amino acids. J lost 0 bases, V lost 3 bases, and 8 bases had no gene match. In DNA, the CDR3 is TGCGCCAGCAGCTCCGGACAGGGACCATATAGCAATCAGCCCCAGCATTTT. Translated: CASSSGQGPYSNQPQHF.

V and J are TRBV11-2 and TRBJ1-2; maybe TRBD1 (6 bases). Trimming stripped 5 bases from V and 8 bases from J, with 15 bases between. Looked up from germline, CDR1 is SGHAT and CDR2 is FQNNGV. This CDR3 has 13 amino acids. For the CDR3, the DNA is TGTGCCAGCAGCCTACAGGGAACGTGGGGCTACACCTTC. This sequence encodes CASSLQGTWGYTF.

The chain employs TRBV4-2 and TRBJ2-1; TRBD2 aligns across 8 bases. Trimming took 5 bases from V and 7 from J; bases not matched to a gene: 19. The CDR3 runs 18 residues. Germline CDR1 reads LGHNA; CDR2 reads YNFKEQ. The CDR3 loop is CASSGTGGIAGKGNEQFF. CDR3 coding DNA: TGTGCCAGCAGCGGTACTGGGGGTATAGCGGGGAAGGGTAATGAGCAGTTCTTC.

The chain combines TRBV29-1 with TRBJ2-2, with TRBD2 matching over 11 bases. Germline values: CDR1 SQVTM, CDR2 ANQGSEA. This CDR3 spans 16 amino acids. V trimming: 7 bases; J trimming: 5 bases; junction bases outside the gene matches: 12. DNA of the CDR3: TGCAGCGCCCTACTTAGGCTAGCGGGGGGTACCGGGGAGCTGTTTTTT. Translation gives CSALLRLAGGTGELFF.

V and J are TRBV7-2 and TRBJ2-1; TRBD2 matches 14 bases. Germline CDR1 is SGHTA and CDR2 is FQGNSA. Losses at the gene ends were 3 bases for V and 6 bases for J; bases not matched to a gene: 4. This CDR3 region has 16 residues. CDR3 region: CASSFPGLAGVNEQFF. Written as DNA, the CDR3 is TGTGCCAGCAGCTTCCCGGGACTAGCGGGAGTCAATGAGCAGTTCTTC.

The V and J genes are TRBV2 and TRBJ1-6; perhaps TRBD1 as D (5 bases). This CDR3 region has 14 residues. CDR1 and CDR2 (germline): SNHLY, FYNNEI. V shed 1 base and J shed 10 bases, with 11 bases lying between them. Written as DNA, the CDR3 is TGTGCCAGCAGTGAAGAGGGGTCGCGCTCACCCCTCCACTTT. It yields the protein CASSEEGSRSPLHF.

The genes are TRBV24-1 and TRBJ2-2; D is possibly TRBD1 (6 bases). The CDR3 runs to 15 residues. Trimming took off 5 bases at V and 2 bases at J, with 11 bases between the two ends. Germline CDR1 is KGHDR and CDR2 is SFDVKD. The CDR3 sequence is CATSARDTNTGELFF. The CDR3 region has the DNA TGTGCCACCAGTGCCCGGGACACTAACACCGGGGAGCTGTTTTTT.

V gene TRBV6-1 combines with J gene TRBJ1-5, with a possible D match to TRBD1 (5 bases). This CDR3 region has 17 residues. Trimming left V 3 bases short and J 2 bases short, with 17 bases between. Germline CDR1 is MNHNS and CDR2 is SASEGT. The CDR3 coding sequence is TGTGCCAGCAGTGAGGACGCCCAGGGTTCCGGCAATCAGCCCCAGCATTTT. Translated: CASSEDAQGSGNQPQHF.

The chain recombines TRBV28 with TRBJ1-1, with D uncertain. The CDR3 length is 13 residues. CDR1 and CDR2 (germline): MDHEN, SYDVKM. V dropped 5 bases and J dropped 0 bases, with 7 bases sitting between them. The CDR3 coding sequence is TGTGCCAGCAGTCCGCAGATGAACACTGAAGCTTTCTTT. It translates to CASSPQMNTEAFF. The full variable domain, rest sourced from reference TRBV28 and TRBJ1-1, is DVKVTQSSRYLVKRTGEKVFLECVQDMDHENMFWYRQDPGLGLRLIYFSYDVKMKEKGDIPEGYSVSREKKERFSLILESASTNQTSMYLCASSPQMNTEAFFGQGTRLTVV.

V usage is TRBV20-1 and J usage is TRBJ2-7, with a tentative D call TRBD1 (5 bases). Germline V gene data show CDR1 as DFQATT and CDR2 as SNEGSKA (reference sequence). V was clipped by 1 base and J by 5 bases, with 6 bases between them. This CDR3 has 11 residues. CDR3: CSARGGHEQYF. CDR3 sequence (DNA): TGCAGTGCTAGAGGGGGCCACGAGCAGTACTTC.

The CDR3 nucleotides read TGTGCCAGCAGTGAGGGACTACCCTACAATGAGCAGTTCTTC. This codes for CASSEGLPYNEQFF. The chain has TRBV2 and TRBJ2-1; 7 bases map to TRBD2. The CDR3 runs 14 residues. Germline V gene data show CDR1 as SNHLY and CDR2 as FYNNEI. The ends lost 3 bases at V and 2 bases at J; junction bases unmatched: 1.

The chain employs TRBV28 and TRBJ1-1; D unresolved. Trimming left V 2 bases short and J 0 bases short, with 4 bases between. The CDR3 has 13 amino acids. Per germline, CDR1 MDHEN and CDR2 SYDVKM. The CDR3, as DNA: TGTGCCAGCAGTTTACCTATGAACACTGAAGCTTTCTTT. It is translated as CASSLPMNTEAFF.

This clone showed up just a few times. This rearrangement joins TRBV28 to TRBJ1-4; D is uncertain. Deletions cut 7 bases from V and 1 base from J, with 7 bases between. The CDR3 sequence is 13 residues long. Germline loops: CDR1 MDHEN, CDR2 SYDVKM. This CDR3 reads CASTAGTNEKLFF. CDR3 coding DNA: TGTGCCAGCACCGCGGGAACTAATGAAAAACTGTTTTTT.

The chain employs TRBV19 and TRBJ1-4; D remains ambiguous. The ends were cut back, 6 bases at V and 3 bases at J, with 5 bases in the middle. The germline V gene has CDR1 LNHDA and CDR2 SQIVND (reference sequence). This CDR3 contains 12 residues. CDR3 in amino acids: CASSRANEKLFF. CDR3 nucleotide sequence: TGTGCCAGTAGCCGAGCTAATGAAAAACTGTTTTTT.

The chain is built from TRBV5-1 and TRBJ1-1; tentatively, D is TRBD1 (5 bases). The CDR3 is made up of 13 amino acids. Between the trimmed V and J ends, which lost 2 bases and 1 base, there was a span of 6 bases. Looked up from germline, CDR1 is SGHRS and CDR2 is YFSETQ. CDR3: CASSLQENTEAFF. The CDR3 DNA reads TGCGCCAGCAGCTTACAGGAGAACACTGAAGCTTTCTTT.